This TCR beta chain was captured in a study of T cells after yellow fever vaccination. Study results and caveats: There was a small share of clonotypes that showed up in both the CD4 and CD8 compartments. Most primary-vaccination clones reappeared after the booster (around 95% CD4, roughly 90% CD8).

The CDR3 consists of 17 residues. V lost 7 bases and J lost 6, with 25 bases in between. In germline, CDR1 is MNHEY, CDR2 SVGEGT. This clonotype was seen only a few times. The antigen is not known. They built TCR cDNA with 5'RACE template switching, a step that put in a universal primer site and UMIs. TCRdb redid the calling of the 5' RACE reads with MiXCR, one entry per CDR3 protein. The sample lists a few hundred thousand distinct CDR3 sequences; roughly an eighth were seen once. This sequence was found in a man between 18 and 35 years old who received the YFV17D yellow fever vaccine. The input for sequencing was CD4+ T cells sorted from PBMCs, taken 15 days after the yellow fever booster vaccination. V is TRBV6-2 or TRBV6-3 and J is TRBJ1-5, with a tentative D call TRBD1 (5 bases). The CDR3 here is CASNTGWRGEIGQPQHF. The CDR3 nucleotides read TGTGCCAGCAATACGGGGTGGCGGGGCGAGATCGGTCAGCCCCAGCATTTT.